Presented here are 29 T cell receptor beta chains from one specimen sequenced in a study of cytomegalovirus exposure and HLA in healthy donors. Method: immunoSEQ multiplex PCR; TCRdb's copy keeps in-frame clones and lacks some. Here the sample spans 60,000 to 75,000 clones, 90% to 97% being singletons. The sequencing input was PBMCs. These receptors were taken from a man aged 18 to 30 in good health and CMV-seronegative.

The chain has TRBV14 and TRBJ1-1, with a weak D call TRBD1 (6 bases). There are 15 residues in the CDR3. Germline-derived CDR1 and CDR2 are SGHDN and FVKESK. V was clipped by 0 bases and J by 1 base, with 9 bases between them. CDR3 sequence: CASSQDTGPNTEAFF. CDR3 bases: TGTGCCAGCAGCCAAGATACAGGGCCGAACACTGAAGCTTTCTTT.

The genes are TRBV7-9 and TRBJ1-2; D possibly corresponds to TRBD1 (5 bases). Trimming removed 1 base from V and 11 bases from J, with 14 bases in between. CDR1 SEHNR and CDR2 FQNEAQ come from the germline V gene (reference sequence). The CDR3 covers 13 residues. The CDR3 coding sequence is TGTGCCAGCAGCTTAGGAGCCGGAGGGGATTACACCTTC. Its protein is CASSLGAGGDYTF.

The chain is built from TRBV7-8 and TRBJ2-7; D is ambiguous. The germline V gene has CDR1 SGHVS and CDR2 FQNEAQ. V was cut by 1 base and J by 6 bases, with 22 bases left in between. The CDR3 extends over 17 amino acids. CDR3 nucleotide sequence: TGTGCCAGCAGCTTAGAACTCGCGCCACGTTTAGAGGCCGAGCAGTACTTC. Translating gives CASSLELAPRLEAEQYF. Variable domain in full (rest from reference TRBV7-8 and TRBJ2-7): GAGVSQSPRYKVAKRGQDVALRCDPISGHVSLFWYQQALGQGPEFLTYFQNEAQLDKSGLPSDRFFAERPEGSVSTLKIQRTQQEDSAVYLCASSLELAPRLEAEQYFGPGTRLTVT.

The chain recombines TRBV18 with TRBJ2-1; TRBD2 aligns across 13 bases. Germline V CDR1 and CDR2: KGHSH, LQKENI. The trim removed 6 bases at V and 6 bases at J, leaving 8 bases unmatched. CDR3 size: 16 residues. CDR3 bases: TGTGCCAGCTCCCCTGGACTAGCGGGAGTGAGCAATGAGCAGTTCTTC. Translated, it gives CASSPGLAGVSNEQFF. Complete variable domain (other parts from reference TRBV18 and TRBJ2-1): NAGVMQNPRHLVRRRGQEARLRCSPMKGHSHVYWYRQLPEEGLKFMVYLQKENIIDESGMPKERFSAEFPKEGPSILRIQQVVRGDSAAYFCASSPGLAGVSNEQFFGPGTRLTVL.

This clone was seen just once. The rearrangement links TRBV11-2 to TRBJ2-1, with 8 bases lining up with TRBD1. CDR1 and CDR2 from the germline V gene are SGHAT and FQNNGV. The trim removed 4 bases at V and 6 bases at J, leaving 8 bases unmatched. This CDR3 is 15 amino acids long. The CDR3 DNA is TGTGCCAGCAGCTCCTTCAGACAGGGGTCCAATGAGCAGTTCTTC. It encodes CASSSFRQGSNEQFF.

The chain carries TRBV4-2 and TRBJ2-7; 8 bases line up with TRBD2. The CDR3 length is 16 residues. Germline assignment: CDR1 LGHNA and CDR2 YNFKEQ. Germline trimming cut 1 base from V and 3 bases from J; bases unmatched to any gene: 8. Here the CDR3 DNA reads TGTGCCAGCAGCCAAGGAAGTGTAGCGGGAAGCTACGAGCAGTACTTC. Its protein is CASSQGSVAGSYEQYF.

This clone was picked up one time. The chain combines TRBV7-8 with TRBJ1-5, with D hard to call. This CDR3 region has 17 residues. V was trimmed by 3 bases and J by 0 bases, leaving 15 bases between them. The germline V gene encodes CDR1 SGHVS and CDR2 FQNEAQ. In nucleotides, the CDR3 is TGTGCCAGCAGCTTTTTTGGGTTCCGGGATAGCAATCAGCCCCAGCATTTT. This translates into CASSFFGFRDSNQPQHF.

The chain couples TRBV2 to TRBJ2-1, with 8 bases aligning to TRBD1. V was pared by 6 bases and J by 3 bases, with 10 bases of the junction left unmatched. Germline V gene sequence: CDR1 SNHLY, CDR2 FYNNEI. CDR3 length: 16 residues. This CDR3 is CASRKQGGRFYNEQFF. CDR3 nucleotide sequence: TGTGCCAGCAGGAAACAGGGGGGAAGGTTCTACAATGAGCAGTTCTTC.

The V call is TRBV2, the J call TRBJ2-7, with TRBD2 matching 10 bases. This CDR3 has 13 residues. Germline V gene data show CDR1 as SNHLY and CDR2 as FYNNEI. V lost 6 bases, J lost 3 bases, and 2 bases stayed unmatched. CDR3 amino acids: CASRGTSVYEQYF. DNA of the CDR3: TGTGCCAGCAGAGGGACTAGCGTCTACGAGCAGTACTTC. Looking up the rest from reference TRBV2 and TRBJ2-7 gives the full variable domain: EPEVTQTPSHQVTQMGQEVILRCVPISNHLYFYWYRQILGQKVEFLVSFYNNEISEKSEIFDDQFSVERPDGSNFTLKIRSTKLEDSAMYFCASRGTSVYEQYFGPGTRLTVT.

The V gene is TRBV9, the J gene TRBJ2-5, with TRBD2 identical over 7 bases. Germline trimming cut 4 bases from V and 5 bases from J; bases unmatched to any gene: 8. The CDR3 spans 14 residues. Germline V gene lookup returns CDR1 SGDLS and CDR2 YYNGEE. CDR3 sequence: CASSSGWGGETQYF. In DNA, the CDR3 is TGTGCCAGCAGCTCAGGGTGGGGGGGGGAGACCCAGTACTTC.

The table lists this clone with a few counts. The J gene is TRBJ2-7, the V gene TRBV28; D possibly corresponds to TRBD1 (5 bases). CDR3 length: 11 amino acids. V dropped 7 bases and J dropped 6 bases, with 10 bases sitting between them. Germline V gene lookup returns CDR1 MDHEN and CDR2 SYDVKM. CDR3 sequence: CASTDSSEQYF. CDR3 in DNA: TGTGCCAGCACCGACAGTTCCGAGCAGTACTTC.

The gene calls are TRBV20-1 and TRBJ2-1; 7 nucleotides agree with TRBD2. V lost 3 bases to trimming and J lost 15 bases; unmatched junction nucleotides: 8. CDR1 DFQATT and CDR2 SNEGSKA come from the germline V gene (reference sequence). CDR3 length: 11 amino acids. CDR3: CSARGLNGRFF. CDR3 nucleotides: TGCAGTGCTAGGGGACTAAACGGAAGGTTCTTC.

The rearrangement joins TRBV7-6 to TRBJ1-1, with D maybe TRBD1 (5 bases). Germline V gives CDR1 SGHVS, CDR2 FNYEAQ. The CDR3 is made up of 14 amino acids. The germline V and J ends were trimmed by 4 bases and 0 bases, with 9 bases remaining between them. In DNA, the CDR3 is TGTGCCAGCAGCTCGGACATCATGAACACTGAAGCTTTCTTT. It translates to CASSSDIMNTEAFF.

V and J are TRBV27 and TRBJ2-1; D is unclear. The CDR3 sequence is 15 residues long. CDR1 MNHEY and CDR2 SMNVEV come from the germline V gene (reference sequence). The V gene lost 4 bases and the J gene lost 0 bases, with 10 bases spanning the gap. The CDR3: CASSWFQASYNEQFF. CDR3 bases: TGTGCCAGCAGTTGGTTTCAGGCCTCCTACAATGAGCAGTTCTTC.

The chain uses TRBV5-8 and TRBJ2-7, with D tentatively TRBD1 (6 bases). V was cut by 2 bases and J by 7 bases, with 13 bases left in between. The CDR3 extends over 13 amino acids. Looked up from germline, CDR1 is SGHTS and CDR2 is YDEGEE. CDR3 in amino acids: CASSFGQQWEQYF. CDR3 DNA: TGTGCCAGCAGCTTCGGACAGCAGTGGGAGCAGTACTTC.

V gene TRBV15 combines with J gene TRBJ1-2, with D tentatively TRBD1 (6 bases). This CDR3 is built from 13 residues. Germline lookup yields CDR1 LNHNV and CDR2 YYDKDF (reference sequence). Trimming cost V 5 bases and J 4 bases, with 11 bases left between them. The CDR3 protein is CATSRTDSYGYTF. CDR3 nucleotide sequence: TGTGCCACCAGCCGGACAGACTCCTATGGCTACACCTTC.

The CDR3 loop reads CASSSYYTTGGHHEQYF. The DNA of the CDR3 is TGTGCCAGCAGCTCTTACTACACGACAGGGGGCCACCACGAGCAGTACTTC. The V call is TRBV11-2, the J call TRBJ2-7; 10 nucleotides agree with TRBD1. CDR1 is SGHAT, CDR2 FQNNGV, per germline. The CDR3 covers 17 residues. J was trimmed by 5 bases and V by 4 bases; bases with no gene match: 14.

This rearrangement joins TRBV5-6 to TRBJ2-1, with 11 bases matching TRBD2. V trimming: 4 bases; J trimming: 8 bases; junction bases outside the gene matches: 17. The V gene's germline CDR1 is SGHDT and CDR2 YYEEEE. CDR3 length: 18 amino acids. DNA for the CDR3: TGTGCCAGCAGCGCGGGGACTAGCGGAACACCCTCTGGCGATGAGCAGTTCTTC. Translating it yields CASSAGTSGTPSGDEQFF.

The J gene is TRBJ2-5, the V gene TRBV6-1; 9 nucleotides line up with TRBD1. This CDR3 contains 15 residues. V was clipped by 8 bases and J by 2 bases; unmatched bases: 9. The germline CDR1 and CDR2 sequences are MNHNS and SASEGT. In DNA form, the CDR3 reads TGTGCCAGCGGGGAGGACAGGGGTGTACAAGAGACCCAGTACTTC. It yields the protein CASGEDRGVQETQYF.

V gene TRBV5-4 combines with J gene TRBJ2-5, with D maybe TRBD2 (6 bases). CDR1 is SGHNT, CDR2 YYREEE, per germline (reference sequence). CDR3 size: 17 residues. Trimming took off 0 bases at V and 6 bases at J, with 21 bases between the two ends. Written as DNA, the CDR3 is TGTGCCAGCAGCTTGGCCGGGCCGGGAGTTTCGGTAAAGACCCAGTACTTC. Amino acid sequence: CASSLAGPGVSVKTQYF.

The chain combines TRBV30 with TRBJ2-1, with TRBD1 matching 9 bases. V lost 3 bases to trimming and J lost 8 bases; unmatched junction nucleotides: 8. The CDR3 totals 14 residues. Germline V gene lookup returns CDR1 GTSNPN and CDR2 SVGIG (reference sequence). Here the CDR3 DNA reads TGTGCCTGGAGCTCGGGACAGGGTTGGGATGAGCAGTTCTTC. Protein: CAWSSGQGWDEQFF.

CDR3 nucleotide sequence: TGTGCCATCAGTGAGACGTGGACTAGCGGGAGAGAGATCACCGGGGAGCTGTTTTTT. It codes for CAISETWTSGREITGELFF. The V call is TRBV10-3, the J call TRBJ2-2; 13 nucleotides agree with TRBD2. Germline V gene lookup returns CDR1 ENHRY and CDR2 SYGVKD. The CDR3 loop spans 19 amino acids. Trimming took 2 bases from V and 4 from J; bases not matched to a gene: 10.

This chain uses TRBV18 with TRBJ1-4; D gene unclear. The CDR3 length is 16 residues. The germline V gene encodes CDR1 KGHSH and CDR2 LQKENI. V lost 0 bases to trimming and J lost 8 bases, with 16 bases between them. CDR3 bases: TGTGCCAGCTCACCACCGACATTCTCCCACCCAGAAAAACTGTTTTTT. Translated, it gives CASSPPTFSHPEKLFF.

The chain carries TRBV6-1 and TRBJ2-7, with a possible D match to TRBD1 (5 bases). The CDR3 extends over 11 amino acids. V was clipped by 3 bases and J by 9 bases, with 9 bases between them. Germline CDR1 is MNHNS and CDR2 is SASEGT. The CDR3 sequence: CASSDRVRQYF. In DNA form, the CDR3 reads TGTGCCAGCAGTGACAGGGTAAGGCAGTACTTC.

The chain links TRBV30 to TRBJ2-1, with unresolved D. Germline CDR1 is GTSNPN and CDR2 is SVGIG (reference sequence). The V end was cut by 1 base, the J end by 1 base, with 11 bases between. This CDR3 has 15 amino acids. The CDR3 DNA reads TGTGCCTGGAGTGACCCAGCGACGTCCTACAATGAGCAGTTCTTC. Translated: CAWSDPATSYNEQFF.

This clone was recorded only once. The chain joins TRBV7-8 to TRBJ2-1, with a possible D match to TRBD2 (5 bases). In germline, CDR1 is SGHVS, CDR2 FQNEAQ. With 3 bases removed from V and 7 bases from J, the gap between germline ends came to 19 bases. This CDR3 is built from 16 residues. The chain's CDR3 is CASSFLGISSPNEQFF. The CDR3, as DNA: TGTGCCAGCAGCTTCCTCGGGATATCGTCGCCGAATGAGCAGTTCTTC.

The chain joins TRBV9 to TRBJ2-3; TRBD2 matches at 7 bases. CDR3 length: 17 amino acids. Germline CDR1 SGDLS, CDR2 YYNGEE. The junction had 9 bases not matched to a gene; V was cut back by 0 bases and J by 2 bases. The CDR3 here is CASSVGARGSFTDTQYF. The CDR3 nucleotides are TGTGCCAGCAGCGTAGGGGCGCGGGGGAGCTTCACAGATACGCAGTATTTT.

V gene TRBV29-1 combines with J gene TRBJ2-3; TRBD1 matches at 9 bases. CDR3 length: 15 residues. The V and J ends lost 1 base and 1 base, in that order; junction bases with no gene match: 3. Germline V gene lookup returns CDR1 SQVTM and CDR2 ANQGSEA. CDR3 protein: CSVEVRDRGTDTQYF. Written as DNA, the CDR3 is TGCAGCGTTGAAGTTCGGGACAGGGGCACAGATACGCAGTATTTT.

J is TRBJ2-7 and V is TRBV6-1; tentatively, D is TRBD1 (6 bases). Germline V gene sequence: CDR1 MNHNS, CDR2 SASEGT. Trimming shortened V by 6 bases and J by 2 bases, and 14 bases separated the two germline ends. The CDR3 contains 14 residues. CDR3: CASSPRDITYEQYF. The DNA for the CDR3 is TGTGCCAGCAGCCCCCGGGACATAACCTACGAGCAGTACTTC.